The sequence of this TCR beta chain was determined in a study of PD-L1 blockade in urothelial cancer. Study overall: Males with urothelial cancer arising in the bladder constituted about 85% of the roughly 30 patients. Blood was subjected to analysis at 3 weeks (second dose) and 6 weeks following treatment start.

Here immunoSEQ multiplex PCR was the method, and the copy in TCRdb shows in-frame clones only, minus some. This table has about 55,000 clones, roughly four fifths appearing once. The CDR3 has 15 residues. Trimming removed 6 bases at V and 8 bases at J, with 22 bases between. Looked up from germline, CDR1 is MDHEN and CDR2 is SYDVKM. Indicated time point: pretreatment peripheral blood. Sampling of each patient yielded between 1 and 8 specimens, collected pretreatment and on-treatment. Sequenced material: PBMCs, taken around atezolizumab (anti-PD-L1) treatment. The rearrangement links TRBV28 to TRBJ1-2; D is possibly TRBD1 (6 bases). This receptor was taken from an older man with urothelial cancer. In DNA form, the CDR3 reads TGTGCCAGCAGCGCTAGAAACAGGGTAATAGGAGGCTACACCTTC. Amino acids: CASSARNRVIGGYTF.